This T cell receptor beta chain was sequenced during a study of regulatory T cells. Of note for this clone: The antigen is not known.

The primer mix had 52 TRBV and 13 TRBJ primers. Sequenced by immunoSEQ multiplex PCR; TCRdb stores in-frame clones only, minus some. The sample has some 17,000 clones; 92% are singletons. CDR1 is SNHLY, CDR2 FYNNEI, per germline. The CDR3 extends over 15 amino acids. V lost 4 bases, J lost 0 bases, and 10 bases lay in between. Whole-study findings and limits: In patients, unique TRB V-J pairs were restricted and V/J usage skewed, especially in Tregs.

The source material was CD8+ T cells sorted from blood. The chain has TRBV2 and TRBJ2-4; D unresolved. The receptor's source is a person aged 18-30 years with CD3G deficiency. CDR3 sequence reads: CASSGGTLAKNIQYF. The CDR3 bases are TGTGCCAGCAGTGGTGGCACTCTAGCCAAAAACATTCAGTACTTC.